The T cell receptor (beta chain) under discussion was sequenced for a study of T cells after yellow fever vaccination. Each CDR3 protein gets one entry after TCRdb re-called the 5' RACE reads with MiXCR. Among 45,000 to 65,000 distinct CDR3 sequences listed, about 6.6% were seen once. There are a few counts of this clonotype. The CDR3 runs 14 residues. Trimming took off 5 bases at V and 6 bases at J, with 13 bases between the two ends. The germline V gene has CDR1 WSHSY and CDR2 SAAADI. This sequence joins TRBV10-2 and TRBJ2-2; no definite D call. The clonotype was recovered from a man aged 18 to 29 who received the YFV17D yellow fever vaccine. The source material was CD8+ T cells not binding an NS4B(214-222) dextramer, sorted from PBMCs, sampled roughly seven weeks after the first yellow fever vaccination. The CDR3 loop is CASSTRGRAGELFF. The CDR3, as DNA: TGCGCCAGCAGTACTCGTGGCCGGGCCGGGGAGCTGTTTTTT.